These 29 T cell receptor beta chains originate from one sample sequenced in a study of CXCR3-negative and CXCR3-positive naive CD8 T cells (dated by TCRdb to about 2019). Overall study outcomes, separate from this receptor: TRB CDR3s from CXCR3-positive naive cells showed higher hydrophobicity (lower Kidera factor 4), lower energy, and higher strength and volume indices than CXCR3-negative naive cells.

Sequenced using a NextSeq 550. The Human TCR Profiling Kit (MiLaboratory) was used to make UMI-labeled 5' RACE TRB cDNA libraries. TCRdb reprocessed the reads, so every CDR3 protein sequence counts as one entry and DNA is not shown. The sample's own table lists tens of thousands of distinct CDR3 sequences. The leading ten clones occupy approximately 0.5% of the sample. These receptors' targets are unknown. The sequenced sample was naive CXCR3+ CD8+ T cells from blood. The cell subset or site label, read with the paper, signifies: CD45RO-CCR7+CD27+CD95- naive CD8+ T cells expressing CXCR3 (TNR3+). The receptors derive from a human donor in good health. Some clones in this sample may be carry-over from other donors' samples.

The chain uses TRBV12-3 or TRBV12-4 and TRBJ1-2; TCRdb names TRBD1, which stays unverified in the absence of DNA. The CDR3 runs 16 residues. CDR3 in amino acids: CASSSLMTDMNYGYTF.

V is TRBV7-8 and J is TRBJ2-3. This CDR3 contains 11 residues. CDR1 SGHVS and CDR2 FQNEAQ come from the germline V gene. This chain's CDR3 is CASSDGDTQYF.

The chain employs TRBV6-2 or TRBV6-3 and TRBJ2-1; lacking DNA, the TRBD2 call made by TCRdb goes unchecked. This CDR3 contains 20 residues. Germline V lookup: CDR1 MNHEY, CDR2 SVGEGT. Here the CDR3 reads CASNHLAGVIPESSYNEQFF.

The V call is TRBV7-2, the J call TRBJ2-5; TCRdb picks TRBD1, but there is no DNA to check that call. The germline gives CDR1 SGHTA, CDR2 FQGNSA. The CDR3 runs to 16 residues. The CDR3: CASSSGDGGAPWAQYF.

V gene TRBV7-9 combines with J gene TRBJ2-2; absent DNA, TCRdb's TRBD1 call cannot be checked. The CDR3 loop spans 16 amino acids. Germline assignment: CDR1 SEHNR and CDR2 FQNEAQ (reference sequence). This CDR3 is CASTIRQGENTGELFF.

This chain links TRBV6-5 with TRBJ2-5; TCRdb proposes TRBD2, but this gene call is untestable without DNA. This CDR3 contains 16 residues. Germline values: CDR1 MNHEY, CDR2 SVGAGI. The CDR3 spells CASSYSGTSGGETQYF.

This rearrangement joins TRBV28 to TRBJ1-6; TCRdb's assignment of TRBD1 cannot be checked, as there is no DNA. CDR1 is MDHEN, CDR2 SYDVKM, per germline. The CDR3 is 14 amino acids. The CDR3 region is CASSLTGSSGPLNF.

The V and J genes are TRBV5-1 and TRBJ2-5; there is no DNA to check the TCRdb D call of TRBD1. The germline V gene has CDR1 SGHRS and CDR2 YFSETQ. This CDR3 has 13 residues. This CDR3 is CASSSVQDETQYF.

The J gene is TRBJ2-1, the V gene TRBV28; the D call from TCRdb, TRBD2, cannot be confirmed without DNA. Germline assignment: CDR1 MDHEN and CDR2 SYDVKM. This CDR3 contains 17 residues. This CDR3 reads CASSLGLDPGGYNEQFF.

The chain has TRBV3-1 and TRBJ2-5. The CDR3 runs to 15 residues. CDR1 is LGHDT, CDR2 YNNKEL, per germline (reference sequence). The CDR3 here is CASSQYGNPQETQYF.

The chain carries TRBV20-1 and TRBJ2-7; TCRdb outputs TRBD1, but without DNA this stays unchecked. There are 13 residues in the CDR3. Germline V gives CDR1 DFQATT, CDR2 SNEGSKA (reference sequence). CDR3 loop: CSASGTLSYEQYF.

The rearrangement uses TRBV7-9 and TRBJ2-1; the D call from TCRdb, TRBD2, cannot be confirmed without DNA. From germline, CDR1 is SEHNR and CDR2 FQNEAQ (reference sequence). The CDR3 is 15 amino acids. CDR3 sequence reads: CASSFEREIVDEQFF.

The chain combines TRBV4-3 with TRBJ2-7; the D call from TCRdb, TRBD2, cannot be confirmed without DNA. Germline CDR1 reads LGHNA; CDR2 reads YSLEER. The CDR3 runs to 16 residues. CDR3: CASSQYVAVGGYEQYF.

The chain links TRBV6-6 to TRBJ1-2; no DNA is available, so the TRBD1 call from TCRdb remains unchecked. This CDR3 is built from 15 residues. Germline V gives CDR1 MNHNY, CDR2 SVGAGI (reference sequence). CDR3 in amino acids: CASSYSSGQAHGYTF.

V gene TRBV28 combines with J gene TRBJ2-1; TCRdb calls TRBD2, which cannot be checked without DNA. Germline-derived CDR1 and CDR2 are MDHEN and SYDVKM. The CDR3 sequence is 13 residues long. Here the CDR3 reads CASSLLAVNEQFF. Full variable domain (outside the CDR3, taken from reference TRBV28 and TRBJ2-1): DVKVTQSSRYLVKRTGEKVFLECVQDMDHENMFWYRQDPGLGLRLIYFSYDVKMKEKGDIPEGYSVSREKKERFSLILESASTNQTSMYLCASSLLAVNEQFFGPGTRLTVL.

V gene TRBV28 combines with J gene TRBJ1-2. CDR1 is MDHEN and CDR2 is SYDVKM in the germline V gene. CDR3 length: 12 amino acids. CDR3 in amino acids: CASSFTQNGYTF.

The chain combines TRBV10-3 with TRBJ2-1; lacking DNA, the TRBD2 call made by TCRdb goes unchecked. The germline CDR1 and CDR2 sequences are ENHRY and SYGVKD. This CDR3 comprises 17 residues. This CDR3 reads CAISESGTSGGNNEQFF.

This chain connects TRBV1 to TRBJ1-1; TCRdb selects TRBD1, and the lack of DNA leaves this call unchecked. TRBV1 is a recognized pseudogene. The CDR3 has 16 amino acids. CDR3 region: CTSSQDGGQSNTEAFF.

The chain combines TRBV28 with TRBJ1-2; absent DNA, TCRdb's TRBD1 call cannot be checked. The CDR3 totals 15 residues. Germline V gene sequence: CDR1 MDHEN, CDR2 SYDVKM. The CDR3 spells CASSLQGQGGYGYTF.

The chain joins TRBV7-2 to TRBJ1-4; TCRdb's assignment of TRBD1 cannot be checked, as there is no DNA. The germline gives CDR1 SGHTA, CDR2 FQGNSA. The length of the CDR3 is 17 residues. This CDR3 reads CASSSRSFGTVNEKLFF.

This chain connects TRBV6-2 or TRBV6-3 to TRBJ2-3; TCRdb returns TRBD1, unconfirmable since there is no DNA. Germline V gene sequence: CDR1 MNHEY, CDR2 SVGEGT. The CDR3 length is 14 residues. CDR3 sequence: CASSYGGDTDTQYF.

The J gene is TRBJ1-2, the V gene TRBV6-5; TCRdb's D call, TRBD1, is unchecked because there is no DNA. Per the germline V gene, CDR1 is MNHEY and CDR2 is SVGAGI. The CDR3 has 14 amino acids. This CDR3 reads CASTSVGTGDGYTF.

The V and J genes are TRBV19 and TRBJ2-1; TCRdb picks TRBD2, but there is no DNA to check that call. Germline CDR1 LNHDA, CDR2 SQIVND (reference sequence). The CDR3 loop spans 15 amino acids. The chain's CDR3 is CASSNPSAEDNEQFF.

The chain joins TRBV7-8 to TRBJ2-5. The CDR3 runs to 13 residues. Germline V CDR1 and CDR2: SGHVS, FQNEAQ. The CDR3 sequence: CASSQTSSETQYF.

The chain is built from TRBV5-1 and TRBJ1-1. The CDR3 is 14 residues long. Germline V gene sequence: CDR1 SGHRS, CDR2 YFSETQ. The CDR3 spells CASSPVLLNTEAFF.

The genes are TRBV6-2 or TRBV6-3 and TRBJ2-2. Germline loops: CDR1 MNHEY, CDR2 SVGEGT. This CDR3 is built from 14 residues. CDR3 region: CASHGALNTGELFF.

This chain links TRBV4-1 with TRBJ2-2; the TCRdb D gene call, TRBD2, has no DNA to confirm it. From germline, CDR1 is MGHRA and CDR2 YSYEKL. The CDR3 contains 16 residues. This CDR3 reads CASSRGTSGSTGELFF.

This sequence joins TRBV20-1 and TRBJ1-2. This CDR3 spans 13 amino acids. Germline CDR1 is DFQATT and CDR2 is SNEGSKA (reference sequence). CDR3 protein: CSASVEANYGYTF.

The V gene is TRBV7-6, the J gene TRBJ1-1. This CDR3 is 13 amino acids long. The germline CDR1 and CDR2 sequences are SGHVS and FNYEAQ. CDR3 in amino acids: CASSLEGNTEAFF.